A single sample gave rise to the 5 T cell receptor beta chains below, sequenced in a study of cytotoxic CD8 clonotypes in ibrutinib-treated CLL. TCRdb keeps only in-frame clones here, not all; method: immunoSEQ multiplex PCR. The table has about 14,000 clones, 55% to 80% seen once. The sample consisted of PBMCs, taken before ibrutinib treatment. These receptors were obtained from a human donor with chronic lymphocytic leukemia.

This rearrangement joins TRBV2 to TRBJ1-3; maybe TRBD1 (6 bases). Per the germline V gene, CDR1 is SNHLY and CDR2 is FYNNEI. Trimming removed 7 bases from V and 0 bases from J, with 19 bases in between. The CDR3 runs to 17 residues. The CDR3 coding sequence is TGTGCCAGCAATTCTGGGAGGGGGGGAATCTCTGGAAACACCATATATTTT. It encodes CASNSGRGGISGNTIYF. The whole variable domain, remainder taken from reference TRBV2 and TRBJ1-3, is EPEVTQTPSHQVTQMGQEVILRCVPISNHLYFYWYRQILGQKVEFLVSFYNNEISEKSEIFDDQFSVERPDGSNFTLKIRSTKLEDSAMYFCASNSGRGGISGNTIYFGEGSWLTVV.

This clone has more than one count but fewer than ten. The V call is TRBV28, the J call TRBJ1-4; 8 nucleotides agree with TRBD1. Trimming took 6 bases from V and 7 from J; bases not matched to a gene: 10. The germline V gene has CDR1 MDHEN and CDR2 SYDVKM. The CDR3 is made up of 15 amino acids. The CDR3 region has the DNA TGTGCCAGCAGCCTCGGACAGGGTGGAAGTGAAAAACTGTTTTTT. As protein: CASSLGQGGSEKLFF.

The rearrangement links TRBV6-6 to TRBJ2-1; TRBD1 matches at 7 bases. Per germline, CDR1 MNHNY and CDR2 SVGAGI (reference sequence). J was trimmed by 5 bases and V by 10 bases; bases with no gene match: 11. This CDR3 has 14 amino acids. DNA of the CDR3: TGTGCCACAAAGGGGGCGTGGAGTAACAATGAGCAGTTCTTC. Its translation: CATKGAWSNNEQFF.

This clone was seen a handful of times. The rearrangement joins TRBV7-9 to TRBJ1-2, with TRBD1 matching over 8 bases. The V segment lost 4 bases and the J segment 7 bases; nucleotides outside the gene matches: 17. CDR3 length: 17 residues. CDR1 and CDR2 (germline): SEHNR, FQNEAQ (reference sequence). CDR3 bases: TGTGCCAGCAGCTCCCCCCAGCAGGGACAGGTGTTTGGTGGCTACACCTTC. Its translation: CASSSPQQGQVFGGYTF. Full variable domain (outside the CDR3, taken from reference TRBV7-9 and TRBJ1-2): DTGVSQNPRHKITKRGQNVTFRCDPISEHNRLYWYRQTLGQGPEFLTYFQNEAQLEKSRLLSDRFSAERPKGSFSTLEIQRTEQGDSAMYLCASSSPQQGQVFGGYTFGSGTRLTVV.

The rearrangement links TRBV7-6 to TRBJ2-7; unclear D gene. CDR1 and CDR2 from the germline V gene are SGHVS and FNYEAQ. V gave up 2 bases and J gave up 3 bases, with 8 bases separating them. This CDR3 region has 13 residues. CDR3 amino acids: CASSLSSSYEQYF. The CDR3 region has the DNA TGTGCCAGCAGCTTAAGCAGCAGCTACGAGCAGTACTTC. The entire variable domain, with the rest obtained from reference TRBV7-6 and TRBJ2-7, is as follows: GAGVSQSPRYKVTKRGQDVALRCDPISGHVSLYWYRQALGQGPEFLTYFNYEAQQDKSGLPNDRFSAERPEGSISTLTIQRTEQRDSAMYRCASSLSSSYEQYFGPGTRLTVT.